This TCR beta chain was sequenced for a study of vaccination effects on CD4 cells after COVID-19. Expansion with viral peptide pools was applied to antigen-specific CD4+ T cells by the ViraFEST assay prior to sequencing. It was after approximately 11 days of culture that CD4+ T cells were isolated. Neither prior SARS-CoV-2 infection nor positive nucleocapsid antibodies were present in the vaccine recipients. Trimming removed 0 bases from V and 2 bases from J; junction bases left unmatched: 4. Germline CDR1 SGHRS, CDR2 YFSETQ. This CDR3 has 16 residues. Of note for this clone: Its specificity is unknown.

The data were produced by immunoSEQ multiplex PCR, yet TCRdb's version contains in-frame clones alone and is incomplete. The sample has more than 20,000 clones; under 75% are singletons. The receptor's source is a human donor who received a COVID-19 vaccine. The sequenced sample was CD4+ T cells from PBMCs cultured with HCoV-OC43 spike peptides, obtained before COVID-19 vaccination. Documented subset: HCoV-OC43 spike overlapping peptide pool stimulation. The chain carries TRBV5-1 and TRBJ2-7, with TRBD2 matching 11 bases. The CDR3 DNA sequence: TGCGCCAGCAGCTTGGTAGCGGGAGGGCCCCCCTACGAGCAGTACTTC. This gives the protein CASSLVAGGPPYEQYF.